The rows below give T cell receptor beta chains drawn from one sample of a study of T-cell memory formation after mild COVID-19. TCRdb ran MiXCR on the 5' RACE reads and lists one entry per CDR3 protein. The sample holds roughly 400,000 distinct CDR3 sequences, roughly 26% seen once. The sequencing input was PBMCs or a T cell subset sorted from them (not recorded which). The receptors derive from an adult woman who had mild COVID-19 (a few samples of this study predate the infection). Cell type and time point are not known. Each CDR3 is given with its conserved first and last residue. D genes are given only for firm matches. Some rows have no size entry. The others give once, few or many, or a class for an expanded clone.

d_gene	j_gene	abundance	v_gene	CDR3aa	CDR3nt
NA	TRBJ2-3	NA	TRBV7-9	CASSLQPGRADTQYF	TGTGCCAGCAGCTTACAGCCAGGGCGGGCAGATACGCAGTATTTT
NA	TRBJ1-2	NA	TRBV6-5	CASSYSPANYGYTF	TGTGCCAGCAGTTACTCCCCGGCGAACTATGGCTACACCTTC
NA	TRBJ2-1	NA	TRBV25-1	CASSDPPPVNQQFF	TGTGCCAGCAGTGACCCCCCTCCTGTAAATCAGCAGTTCTTC
NA	TRBJ2-3	NA	TRBV12-3/TRBV12-4	CASSLVVSSPSTDTQYF	TGTGCCAGCAGTTTAGTCGTTTCTTCGCCTAGCACAGATACGCAGTATTTT
NA	TRBJ2-3	few	TRBV10-3	CAISGASSSTDTQYF	TGTGCCATCAGTGGTGCCAGTTCTAGCACAGATACGCAGTATTTT
NA	TRBJ1-4	few	TRBV20-1	CSARPVLELFF	TGCAGTGCTAGACCGGTCCTGGAACTGTTTTTT
TRBD1	TRBJ2-7	NA	TRBV15	CATSLGTGNEQYF	TGTGCCACCAGCTTGGGGACAGGTAACGAGCAGTACTTC
NA	TRBJ2-7	NA	TRBV5-1	CASSWRGARNEQYF	TGCGCCAGCAGCTGGAGGGGGGCAAGAAACGAGCAGTACTTC
NA	TRBJ2-1	NA	TRBV29-1	CSVENELGEQFF	TGCAGCGTTGAAAACGAACTCGGTGAGCAGTTCTTC
NA	TRBJ1-1	few	TRBV7-9	CASSLETANTEAFF	TGTGCCAGCAGCTTAGAGACGGCGAACACTGAAGCTTTCTTT
NA	TRBJ2-7	NA	TRBV6-5	CASGGLATYEQYF	TGTGCCAGCGGGGGGCTAGCCACCTACGAGCAGTACTTC
TRBD2	TRBJ2-1	few	TRBV4-3	CASSQGTSGRNEQFF	TGCGCCAGCAGCCAGGGGACTAGCGGGAGGAATGAGCAGTTCTTC
NA	TRBJ2-1	NA	TRBV7-9	CASSLELEQNEQFF	TGTGCCAGCAGCTTAGAGTTAGAGCAGAATGAGCAGTTCTTC
TRBD2	TRBJ2-7	NA	TRBV2	CASRGLAGDFAYEQYF	TGTGCCAGCAGGGGACTAGCGGGGGATTTCGCCTACGAGCAGTACTTC
NA	TRBJ1-1	few	TRBV20-1	CSAPKEGLHTEAFF	TGCAGTGCTCCGAAGGAGGGCCTTCACACTGAAGCTTTCTTT
TRBD2	TRBJ2-3	few	TRBV7-2	CASSSNLPLSGRWIDTQYF	TGTGCCAGCAGCTCTAACCTCCCTTTGAGCGGGAGATGGATAGATACGCAGTATTTT
NA	TRBJ1-1	NA	TRBV12-3/TRBV12-4	CASRHSTGRNTEAFF	TGTGCCAGCAGACATTCCACAGGGCGGAACACTGAAGCTTTCTTT
NA	TRBJ2-1	NA	TRBV6-1	CASSEGSVLYNEQFF	TGTGCCAGCAGTGAAGGGAGCGTTTTGTACAATGAGCAGTTCTTC
TRBD1	TRBJ1-1	NA	TRBV7-2	CASIKDRGGTEAFF	TGTGCCAGCATTAAGGACAGGGGCGGCACTGAAGCTTTCTTT
NA	TRBJ1-1	few	TRBV6-5	CASTPAGQYTEAFF	TGTGCCAGCACCCCAGCGGGACAATACACTGAAGCTTTCTTT
NA	TRBJ1-2	NA	TRBV9	CASSAPGAYYGYTF	TGTGCCAGCAGCGCGCCCGGGGCTTACTATGGCTACACCTTC
NA	TRBJ1-4	NA	TRBV7-9	CASSLASSTNEKLFF	TGTGCCAGCAGCTTAGCCTCCTCAACTAATGAAAAACTGTTTTTT
TRBD1	TRBJ1-6	NA	TRBV27	CASSLSLGGSSPLHF	TGTGCCAGCAGTTTATCGTTAGGGGGCAGTTCACCCCTCCACTTT
NA	TRBJ2-4	few	TRBV6-5	CASSYGQSRPNIQYF	TGTGCCAGCAGTTACGGGCAGTCGAGACCAAACATTCAGTACTTC
TRBD1	TRBJ1-1	few	TRBV12-3/TRBV12-4	CASSPWTGFGNTEAFF	TGTGCCAGCAGCCCCTGGACAGGGTTTGGGAACACTGAAGCTTTCTTT
NA	TRBJ2-7	NA	TRBV20-1	CSAPHSLYEQYF	TGCAGTGCACCCCACAGCCTATACGAGCAGTACTTC
NA	TRBJ1-5	NA	TRBV27	CASSFRTGIHQPQHF	TGTGCCAGCAGTTTCCGCACAGGGATCCATCAGCCCCAGCATTTT
NA	TRBJ2-3	many	TRBV5-1	CASRGTSTDTQYF	TGCGCCAGCAGGGGCACTAGCACAGATACGCAGTATTTT
TRBD2	TRBJ2-3	few	TRBV7-8	CASSLDGLAFAQYF	TGTGCCAGCAGCTTAGACGGACTAGCTTTTGCGCAGTATTTT
NA	TRBJ1-1	few	TRBV3-1	CASSPDRTEAFF	TGTGCCAGCAGCCCTGACAGGACTGAAGCTTTCTTT
NA	TRBJ1-1	NA	TRBV12-3/TRBV12-4	CASSLVGREAFF	TGTGCCAGCAGTTTAGTAGGTCGTGAAGCTTTCTTT
NA	TRBJ2-4	once	TRBV12-3/TRBV12-4	CASSQDSRTPWAIQYF	TGTGCCAGCAGTCAAGATTCAAGGACGCCTTGGGCCATTCAGTACTTC
TRBD1	TRBJ1-5	few	TRBV20-1	CSAREGQATQPQHF	TGCAGTGCTAGAGAGGGACAGGCGACCCAGCCCCAGCATTTT
NA	TRBJ1-2	few	TRBV29-1	CSVRGQGGYTF	TGCAGCGTCCGGGGGCAGGGTGGCTACACCTTC
TRBD1	TRBJ2-1	NA	TRBV27	CASSSQGGLRNEQFF	TGTGCCAGCAGTTCACAGGGGGGATTGAGGAATGAGCAGTTCTTC
NA	TRBJ1-1	NA	TRBV7-6	CASSRNPPPGHAFF	TGTGCCAGCAGCCGAAATCCACCTCCGGGTCACGCTTTCTTT
NA	TRBJ1-4	NA	TRBV4-2	CASSQELAAGLSEKLFF	TGTGCCAGCAGCCAAGAACTAGCGGCAGGCTTGAGTGAAAAACTGTTTTTT
NA	TRBJ1-2	few	TRBV5-5	CASSLELSNYGYTF	TGTGCCAGCAGCTTGGAACTCAGCAACTATGGCTACACCTTC
TRBD2	TRBJ2-1	many	TRBV7-8	CASSFTGGPYNEQFF	TGTGCCAGCAGCTTCACGGGAGGGCCCTACAATGAGCAGTTCTTC
TRBD1	TRBJ2-3	NA	TRBV18	CASSQGQADTQYF	TGTGCCAGCTCACAGGGACAGGCAGATACGCAGTATTTT
NA	TRBJ2-3	few	TRBV4-2	CASSQDGSDTQYF	TGTGCCAGCAGCCAAGATGGCTCAGATACGCAGTATTTT
NA	TRBJ2-2	NA	TRBV6-5	CASTGARLNTGELFF	TGTGCCAGCACTGGGGCTAGACTAAACACCGGGGAGCTGTTTTTT
NA	TRBJ1-4	NA	TRBV20-1	CSASGPPAGEKLFF	TGCAGTGCTAGCGGGCCACCGGCGGGGGAAAAACTGTTTTTT
TRBD2	TRBJ2-3	many	TRBV11-3	CASSASLTSVSDTQYF	TGTGCCAGCAGCGCCTCCCTGACTAGCGTATCGGATACGCAGTATTTT
TRBD1	TRBJ2-5	many	TRBV5-6	CASSRQGEETQYF	TGTGCCAGCAGCCGACAGGGAGAAGAGACCCAGTACTTC
NA	TRBJ2-5	few	TRBV9	CASSWSREPTQETQYF	TGTGCCAGCAGCTGGAGCAGGGAGCCCACCCAAGAGACCCAGTACTTC
TRBD1	TRBJ2-2	NA	TRBV7-9	CASSSGTGDLGELFF	TGTGCCAGCAGCTCCGGGACAGGCGATCTCGGGGAGCTGTTTTTT
TRBD2	TRBJ2-5	few	TRBV7-7	CASSHRDYPGETQYF	TGTGCCAGCAGCCACCGGGACTACCCAGGGGAGACCCAGTACTTC
NA	TRBJ2-7	few	TRBV20-1	CSAREARGGHEQYF	TGCAGTGCTAGAGAGGCCAGGGGGGGCCACGAGCAGTACTTC